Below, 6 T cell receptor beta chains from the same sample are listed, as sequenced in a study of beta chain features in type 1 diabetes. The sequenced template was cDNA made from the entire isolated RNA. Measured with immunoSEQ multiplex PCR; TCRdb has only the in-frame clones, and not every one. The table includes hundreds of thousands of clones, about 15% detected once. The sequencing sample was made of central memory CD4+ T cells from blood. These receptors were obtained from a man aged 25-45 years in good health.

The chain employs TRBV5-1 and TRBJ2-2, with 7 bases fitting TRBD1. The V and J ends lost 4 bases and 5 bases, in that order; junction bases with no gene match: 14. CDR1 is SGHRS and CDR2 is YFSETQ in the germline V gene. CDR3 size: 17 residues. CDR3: CASSTPRQGIGTGELFF. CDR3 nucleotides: TGCGCCAGCAGCACCCCTAGACAGGGAATCGGGACCGGGGAGCTGTTTTTT.

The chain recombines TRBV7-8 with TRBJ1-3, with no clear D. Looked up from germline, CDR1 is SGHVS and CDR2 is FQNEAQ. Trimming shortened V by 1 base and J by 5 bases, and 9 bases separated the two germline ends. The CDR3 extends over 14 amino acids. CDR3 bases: TGTGCCAGCAGCTTAGACACCGGGCGAAACACCATATATTTT. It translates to CASSLDTGRNTIYF.

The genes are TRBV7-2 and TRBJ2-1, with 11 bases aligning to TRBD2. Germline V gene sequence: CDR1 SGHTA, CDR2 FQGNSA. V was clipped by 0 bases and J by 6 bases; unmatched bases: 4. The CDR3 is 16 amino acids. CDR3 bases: TGTGCCAGCAGCTTAGCTCCTAGCGGGGGGCCCAATGAGCAGTTCTTC. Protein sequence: CASSLAPSGGPNEQFF.

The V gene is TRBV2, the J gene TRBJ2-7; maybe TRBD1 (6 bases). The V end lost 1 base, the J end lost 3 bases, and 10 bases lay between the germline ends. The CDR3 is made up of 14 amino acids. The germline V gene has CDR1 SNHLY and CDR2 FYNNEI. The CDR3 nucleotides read TGTGCCAGCAGTGAAGGGCAGGGGTACTACGAGCAGTACTTC. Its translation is CASSEGQGYYEQYF.

The CDR3 nucleotides read TGTGCCAGCAGCTCCCTATGGGCGGGAGACAGAACCTACGAGCAGTACGTC. Translation gives CASSSLWAGDRTYEQYV. The chain carries TRBV7-2 and TRBJ2-7; the match to TRBD2 covers 7 bases. The CDR3 totals 17 residues. CDR1 and CDR2 (germline): SGHTA, FQGNSA. V trimming: 4 bases; J trimming: 2 bases; junction bases outside the gene matches: 14.

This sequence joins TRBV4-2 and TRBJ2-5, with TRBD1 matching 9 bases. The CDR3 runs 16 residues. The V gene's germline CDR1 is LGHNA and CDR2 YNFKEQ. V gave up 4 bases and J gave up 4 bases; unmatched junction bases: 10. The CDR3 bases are TGTGCCAGCAGCCCGGAACAGGGGGCCCTTGCAGAGACCCAGTACTTC. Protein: CASSPEQGALAETQYF.